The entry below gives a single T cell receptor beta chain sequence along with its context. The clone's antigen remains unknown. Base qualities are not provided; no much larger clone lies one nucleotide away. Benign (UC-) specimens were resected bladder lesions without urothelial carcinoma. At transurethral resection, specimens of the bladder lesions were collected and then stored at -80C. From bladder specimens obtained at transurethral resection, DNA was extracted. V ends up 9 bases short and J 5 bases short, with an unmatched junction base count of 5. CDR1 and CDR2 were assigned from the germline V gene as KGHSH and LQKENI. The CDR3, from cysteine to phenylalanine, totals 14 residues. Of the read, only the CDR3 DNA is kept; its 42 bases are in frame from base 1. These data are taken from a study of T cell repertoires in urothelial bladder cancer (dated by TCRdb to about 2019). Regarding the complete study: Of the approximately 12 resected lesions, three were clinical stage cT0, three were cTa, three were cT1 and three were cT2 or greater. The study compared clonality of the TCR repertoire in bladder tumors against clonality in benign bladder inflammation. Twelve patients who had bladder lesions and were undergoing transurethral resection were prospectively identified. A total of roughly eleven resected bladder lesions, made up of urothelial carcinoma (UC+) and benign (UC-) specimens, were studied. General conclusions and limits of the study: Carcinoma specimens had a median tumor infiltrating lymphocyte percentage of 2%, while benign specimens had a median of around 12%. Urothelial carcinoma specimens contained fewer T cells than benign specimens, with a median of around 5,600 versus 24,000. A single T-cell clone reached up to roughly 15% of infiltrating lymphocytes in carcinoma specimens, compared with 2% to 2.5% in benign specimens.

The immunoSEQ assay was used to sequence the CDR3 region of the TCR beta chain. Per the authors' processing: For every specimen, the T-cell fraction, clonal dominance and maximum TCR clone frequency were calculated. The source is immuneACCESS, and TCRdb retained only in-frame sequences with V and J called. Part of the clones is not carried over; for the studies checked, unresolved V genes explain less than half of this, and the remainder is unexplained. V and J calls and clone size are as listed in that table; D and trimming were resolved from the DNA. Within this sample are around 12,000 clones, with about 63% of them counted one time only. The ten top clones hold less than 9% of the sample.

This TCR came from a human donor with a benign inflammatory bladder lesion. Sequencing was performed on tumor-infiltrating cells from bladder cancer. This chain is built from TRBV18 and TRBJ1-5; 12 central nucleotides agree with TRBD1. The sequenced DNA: TGTGCCAGTTCGGGACAGGGGGCCGATCAGCCCCAGCATTTT. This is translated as CASSGQGADQPQHF.